This T cell receptor beta chain was identified in a study of PD-1 blockade in classical Hodgkin lymphoma. Some clones are missing from TCRdb's copy, which holds only in-frame ones; the method was immunoSEQ multiplex PCR. The table records fewer than 30,000 clones, around 79% of them present only once. Germline CDR1 SGHNT, CDR2 YENEEA. The CDR3 has 13 amino acids. Trimming took 0 bases from V and 4 from J, leaving 6 bases between them. This clone showed up just once. Its antigen is as yet unknown. The time point is: cycle 4 day 1 (C4D1), after five to seven weeks of nivolumab. Autologous stem cell transplantation was followed by relapse in every patient, and brentuximab vedotin exposure varied. Investigators isolated CD4+ T cells from thawed PBMCs through magnetic negative selection. Study findings and constraints: Exclusion was the outcome for patients who began nivolumab under 1 year after ASCT. TCR diversity at baseline was reported to be reduced in newly diagnosed patients relative to healthy donors. Complete responders possessed baseline diversity comparable to newly diagnosed patients.

The sequence came from a human donor with classical Hodgkin lymphoma. Here the sequenced sample was CD4+ T cells from blood, taken before the fourth cycle of nivolumab. V gene TRBV11-3 combines with J gene TRBJ2-5, with D maybe TRBD1 (6 bases). CDR3 in DNA: TGTGCCAGCAGCTTAGAAGGGGGAGAGACCCAGTACTTC. This codes for CASSLEGGETQYF.